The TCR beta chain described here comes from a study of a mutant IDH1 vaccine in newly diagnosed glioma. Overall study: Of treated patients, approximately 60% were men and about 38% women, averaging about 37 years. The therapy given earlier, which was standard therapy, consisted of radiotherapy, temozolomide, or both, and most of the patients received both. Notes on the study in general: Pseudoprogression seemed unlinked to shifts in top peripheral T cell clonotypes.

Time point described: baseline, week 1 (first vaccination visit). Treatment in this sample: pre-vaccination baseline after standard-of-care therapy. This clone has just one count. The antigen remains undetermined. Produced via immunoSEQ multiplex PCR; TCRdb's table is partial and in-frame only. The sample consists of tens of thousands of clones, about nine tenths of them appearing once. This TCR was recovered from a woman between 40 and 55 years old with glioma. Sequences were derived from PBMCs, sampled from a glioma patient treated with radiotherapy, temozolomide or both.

The CDR3 is CASSVGASGRSREQYF. Here the CDR3 DNA reads TGTGCCAGCAGCGTAGGGGCTAGCGGGAGGTCGAGGGAGCAGTACTTC. This rearrangement joins TRBV9 to TRBJ2-7, with 11 bases matching TRBD2. Trimming removed 0 bases from V and 7 bases from J; junction bases left unmatched: 9. Germline V lookup: CDR1 SGDLS, CDR2 YYNGEE. The CDR3 is made up of 16 amino acids.